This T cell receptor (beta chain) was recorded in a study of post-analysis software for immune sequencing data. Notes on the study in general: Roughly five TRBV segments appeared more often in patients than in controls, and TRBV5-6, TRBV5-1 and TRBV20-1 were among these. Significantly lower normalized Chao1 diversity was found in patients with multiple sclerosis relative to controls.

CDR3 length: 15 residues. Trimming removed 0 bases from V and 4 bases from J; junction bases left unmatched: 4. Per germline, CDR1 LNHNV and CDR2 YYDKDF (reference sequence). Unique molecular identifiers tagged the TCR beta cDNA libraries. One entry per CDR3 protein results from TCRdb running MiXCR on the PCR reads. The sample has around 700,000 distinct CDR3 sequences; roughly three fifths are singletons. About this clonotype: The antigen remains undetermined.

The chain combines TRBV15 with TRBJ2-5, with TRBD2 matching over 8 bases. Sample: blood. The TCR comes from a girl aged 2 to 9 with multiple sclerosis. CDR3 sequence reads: CATSRDGGGRETQYF. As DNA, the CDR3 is TGTGCCACCAGCAGAGATGGCGGGGGGCGAGAGACCCAGTACTTC.